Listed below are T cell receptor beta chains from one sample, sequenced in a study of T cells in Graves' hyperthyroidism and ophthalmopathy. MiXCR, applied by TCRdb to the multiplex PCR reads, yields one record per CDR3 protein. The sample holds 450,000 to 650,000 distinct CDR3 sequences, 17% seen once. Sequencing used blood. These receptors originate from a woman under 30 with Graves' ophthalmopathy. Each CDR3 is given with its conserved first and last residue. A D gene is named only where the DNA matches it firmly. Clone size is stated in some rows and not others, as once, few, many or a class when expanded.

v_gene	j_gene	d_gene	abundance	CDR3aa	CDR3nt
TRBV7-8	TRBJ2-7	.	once	CASSLLPSELSYEQYF	TGTGCCAGCAGCTTACTTCCTAGCGAGCTCTCCTACGAGCAGTACTTC
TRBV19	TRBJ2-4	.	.	CASSISSGNIQYF	TGTGCCAGTAGTATTAGTTCGGGTAACATTCAGTACTTC
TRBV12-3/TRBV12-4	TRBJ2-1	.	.	CASIQQGPTSEQFF	TGTGCCAGCATCCAACAGGGTCCAACAAGTGAGCAGTTCTTC
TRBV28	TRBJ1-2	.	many	CASNLQHYGYTF	TGTGCCAGCAACTTGCAGCACTATGGCTACACCTTC
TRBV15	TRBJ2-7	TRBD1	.	CATSRAGDRGTYEQYF	TGTGCCACCAGCAGAGCTGGAGACAGGGGGACCTACGAGCAGTACTTC
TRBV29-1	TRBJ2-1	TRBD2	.	CSVGGLAGGFNEQFF	TGCAGCGTCGGGGGACTAGCGGGAGGTTTCAATGAGCAGTTCTTC
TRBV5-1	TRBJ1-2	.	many	CASSLDRYGYTF	TGTGCCAGCAGCTTAGATCGCTATGGCTACACCTTC
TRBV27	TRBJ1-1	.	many	CASSLSAGEVNTEAFF	TGTGCCAGCAGTTTATCGGCAGGGGAAGTGAACACTGAAGCTTTCTTT
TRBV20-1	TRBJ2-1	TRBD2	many	CSARKREGLDEQFF	TGCAGTGCTCGAAAGCGGGAGGGCCTTGATGAGCAGTTCTTC
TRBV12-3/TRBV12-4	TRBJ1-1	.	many	CASSFTDEAFF	TGTGCCAGCAGTTTTACGGATGAAGCTTTCTTT
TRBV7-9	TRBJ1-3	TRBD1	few	CASSLYRGLSGNTIYF	TGTGCCAGCAGCTTATACAGGGGACTCTCTGGAAACACCATATATTTT
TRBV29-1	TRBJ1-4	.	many	CSVARGGTNEKLFF	TGCAGCGTTGCCAGGGGAGGGACTAATGAAAAACTGTTTTTT
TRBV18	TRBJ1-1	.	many	CASSPLQGNTEAFF	TGTGCCAGCTCACCACTACAGGGGAACACTGAAGCTTTCTTT
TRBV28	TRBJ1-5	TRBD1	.	CASSRHRGPIRQPQHF	TGTGCCAGCAGTCGGCACAGGGGGCCCATCCGTCAGCCCCAGCATTTT
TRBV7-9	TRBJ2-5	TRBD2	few	CASSLSLAGVIETQYF	TGTGCCAGCAGCTTAAGTCTAGCGGGAGTAATAGAGACCCAGTACTTC
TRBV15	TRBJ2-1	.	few	CATSRGDNNEQFF	TGTGCCACCAGCAGAGGGGATAACAATGAGCAGTTCTTC
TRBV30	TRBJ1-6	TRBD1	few	CAWDRVYDNSPLHF	TGTGCCTGGGACAGGGTCTACGATAATTCGCCCCTCCACTTT
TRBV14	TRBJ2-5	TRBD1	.	CASSPIDRGQTQYF	TGTGCCAGCAGCCCAATCGACAGGGGGCAGACCCAGTACTTC
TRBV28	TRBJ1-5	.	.	CASSLMTESDQPQHF	TGTGCCAGCAGTTTAATGACAGAATCTGATCAGCCCCAGCATTTT
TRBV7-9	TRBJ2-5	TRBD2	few	CASSLDIGAGGLAGEQETQYF	TGTGCCAGCAGCTTAGATATAGGGGCGGGTGGACTAGCGGGAGAACAAGAGACCCAGTACTTC
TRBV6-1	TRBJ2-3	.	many	CASSEGGAGTDTQYF	TGTGCCAGCAGTGAAGGGGGGGCTGGCACAGATACGCAGTATTTT